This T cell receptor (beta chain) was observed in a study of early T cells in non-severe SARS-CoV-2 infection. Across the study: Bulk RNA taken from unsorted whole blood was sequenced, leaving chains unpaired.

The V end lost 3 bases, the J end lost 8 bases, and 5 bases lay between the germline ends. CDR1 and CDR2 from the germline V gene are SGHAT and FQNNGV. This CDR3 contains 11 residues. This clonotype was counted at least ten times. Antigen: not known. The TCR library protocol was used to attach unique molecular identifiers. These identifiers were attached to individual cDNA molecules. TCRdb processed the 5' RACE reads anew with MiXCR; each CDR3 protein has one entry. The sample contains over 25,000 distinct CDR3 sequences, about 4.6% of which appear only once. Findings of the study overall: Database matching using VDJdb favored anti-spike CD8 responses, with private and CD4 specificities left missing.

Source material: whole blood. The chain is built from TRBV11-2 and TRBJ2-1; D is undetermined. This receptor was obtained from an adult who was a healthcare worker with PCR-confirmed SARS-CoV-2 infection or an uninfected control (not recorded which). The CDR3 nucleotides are TGTGCCAGCAGCTTTGTCCATGAGCAGTTCTTC. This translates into CASSFVHEQFF.